The source of this TCR beta chain is a study of T cells expressing NK-cell markers. About the study: The authors derived TCR beta repertoires from sorted CD3+CD56+NKG2C+, CD3+CD56+NKG2C- and CD3+CD56-NKG2C+ T cells. Of eight sequenced donors, seven were HCMV-seropositive and one HCMV-seronegative.

TCR beta libraries carry UMIs added by 5'RACE template switching. TCRdb re-analyzed the 5' RACE reads; it lists each CDR3 protein once, without DNA. Its table records 140,000 or so distinct CDR3 sequences. Concerning this clonotype: Its specificity is unknown.

Per germline, CDR1 MNHNS and CDR2 SASEGT. The CDR3 contains 14 residues. Study-level results: Dominance of the CD3+CD56-NKG2C+ fraction by these clonotypes also held in several donors.

This chain links TRBV6-1 with TRBJ2-5. This TCR came from a man aged 18 to 29 in good health. Sequencing was done on a sample of blood T cells: a sorted CD56 or NKG2C T cell subset, CD4+ or CD8+ T cells, or bulk PBMC T cells (not recorded which). CDR3 sequence reads: CASSQRTVQETQYF.